This entry lists 12 T cell receptor beta chains sequenced from one sample in a study of blood T cell repertoires in COVID-19 (dated by TCRdb to about 2020). The library was generated by the immunoSEQ multiplex PCR assay. Not all clones reach the TCRdb copy of this immuneACCESS table, which keeps in-frame sequences only. Checked studies attribute under half of the gap to unresolved V genes and leave the rest unexplained. In all, the sample holds tens of thousands of clones, and around 91% of those were seen once. Clones ranked in the top ten supply roughly an eighth of the sample. Sequenced: peripheral blood. The receptors shown here come from a woman in her sixties with active COVID-19.

Remarks on this clone: A junction end diverges from the germline sequence, so it may reflect a read error. Written as DNA, the CDR3 is TGTGCCAGCAGCTCGGTCTTTGGAGGACGGGCCAAAACCATTCAGTACTTC. Encoded protein: CASSSVFGGRAKTIQYF. This chain joins TRBV5-6 and TRBJ2-4, with D possibly being TRBD2 (5 bases). The CDR3 sequence is 17 residues long. Germline V lookup: CDR1 SGHDT, CDR2 YYEEEE. The whole variable domain, remainder taken from reference TRBV5-6 and TRBJ2-4, is DAGVTQSPTHLIKTRGQQVTLRCSPKSGHDTVSWYQQALGQGPQFIFQYYEEEERQRGNFPDRFSGHQFPNYSSELNVNALLLGDSALYLCASSSVFGGRAKTIQYFGAGTRLSVL.

This sequence joins TRBV2 and TRBJ2-3, with 7 bases identical to TRBD1. Trimming at V came to 6 bases and at J to 5 bases, leaving 5 bases not matched to a gene. CDR1 is SNHLY and CDR2 is FYNNEI in the germline V gene. This CDR3 comprises 13 residues. This CDR3 is CASRWGQRDTQYF. CDR3 nucleotides: TGTGCCAGCAGATGGGGACAGCGAGATACGCAGTATTTT.

This chain connects TRBV2 to TRBJ2-7, with TRBD2 matching 7 bases. Trimming took 0 bases from V and 3 from J; bases not matched to a gene: 11. The germline V gene encodes CDR1 SNHLY and CDR2 FYNNEI. This CDR3 region has 17 residues. CDR3 sequence (DNA): TGTGCCAGCAGTGAAGCGCTTCGGGCTAGCGGACGCTACGAGCAGTACTTC. It yields the protein CASSEALRASGRYEQYF.

The chain joins TRBV11-2 to TRBJ2-5; TRBD2 is a possible D gene (6 bases). This CDR3 comprises 14 residues. Germline-derived CDR1 and CDR2 are SGHAT and FQNNGV. Trimming cost V 1 base and J 4 bases, with 10 bases left between them. The chain's CDR3 is CASSLVSGGETQYF. Here the CDR3 DNA reads TGTGCCAGCAGCTTAGTGTCCGGGGGAGAGACCCAGTACTTC.

The chain recombines TRBV6-5 with TRBJ1-5; TRBD1 might be the D (6 bases). V lost 7 bases and J 1 base, leaving 14 bases between the germline ends. The germline CDR1 and CDR2 sequences are MNHEY and SVGAGI. The CDR3 runs to 15 residues. This CDR3 is CASTRRDTSNQPQHF. The CDR3 DNA follows: TGTGCCAGCACACGCCGGGACACCAGCAATCAGCCCCAGCATTTT.

The CDR3: CASSSFQVAYNSPLHF. The CDR3 nucleotides read TGTGCCAGCAGCTCCTTTCAGGTCGCCTATAATTCACCCCTCCACTTT. This sequence joins TRBV7-9 and TRBJ1-6; no firm D call. Germline V lookup: CDR1 SEHNR, CDR2 FQNEAQ (reference sequence). V gave up 4 bases and J gave up 2 bases, with 12 bases separating them. The CDR3 has 16 amino acids.

This sequence joins TRBV2 and TRBJ1-2; 7 nucleotides agree with TRBD1. The V gene end was trimmed by 4 bases and the J gene end by 2 bases; junction bases not matched to a gene: 4. The CDR3 consists of 14 residues. Germline CDR1 reads SNHLY; CDR2 reads FYNNEI. The CDR3: CASSVGGQNYGYTF. CDR3 nucleotide sequence: TGTGCCAGCAGTGTAGGGGGACAGAACTATGGCTACACCTTC.

V gene TRBV12-3 or TRBV12-4 combines with J gene TRBJ2-2; D remains ambiguous. Trimming left V 8 bases short and J 3 bases short, with 7 bases between. This CDR3 region has 12 residues. The CDR3 DNA sequence: TGTGCCAGCCGTATCTACACCGGGGAGCTGTTTTTT. Translation: CASRIYTGELFF.

The chain uses TRBV7-2 and TRBJ2-1; 9 nucleotides match TRBD1. V shed 3 bases and J 1 base; nucleotides not matched to a gene: 1. Germline V gene data show CDR1 as SGHTA and CDR2 as FQGNSA. The CDR3 runs 15 residues. The chain's CDR3 is CASSFGQGSYNEQFF. The DNA for the CDR3 is TGTGCCAGCAGCTTTGGACAGGGGTCCTACAATGAGCAGTTCTTC.

CDR3 nucleotides: TGTGCCAGCAGCCAAGGGGGGCCCCCCGGGGAGCTGTTTTTT. Translated: CASSQGGPPGELFF. V gene TRBV3-1 (or the pseudogene TRBV3-2) combines with J gene TRBJ2-2; D might be TRBD1 (6 bases). Deletions cut 1 base from V and 6 bases from J, with 9 bases between. Germline V gene lookup returns CDR1 LGHDT and CDR2 YNNKEL (reference sequence). The CDR3 has 14 amino acids.

CDR3 nucleotide sequence: TGTGCCACCAGCACCTCCGACAGGGGCGCTAGAAATCAGCCCCAGCATTTT. Protein: CATSTSDRGARNQPQHF. This chain uses TRBV15 with TRBJ1-5, with 8 positions matching TRBD1. Germline V CDR1 and CDR2: LNHNV, YYDKDF (reference sequence). The junction had 12 bases not matched to a gene; V was cut back by 4 bases and J by 4 bases. The CDR3 covers 17 residues.

This chain joins TRBV3-1 (or the pseudogene TRBV3-2) and TRBJ1-2; perhaps TRBD1 as D (5 bases). The CDR3 spans 14 residues. Trimming pared 3 bases from V and 3 bases from J, leaving 11 bases between. The V gene's germline CDR1 is LGHDT and CDR2 YNNKEL (reference sequence). Here the CDR3 reads CASSQETVHYGYTF. DNA of the CDR3: TGTGCCAGCAGCCAGGAGACAGTTCACTATGGCTACACCTTC.